The next 3 T cell receptor beta chains were all read from a single sample in a study of T cells after yellow fever vaccination (dated by TCRdb to between 2018 and 2021). Per the publication, the treatment or condition label means: live attenuated yellow fever vaccine strain. The method was 5' RACE. The sequencing machine was an Illumina HiSeq 2500. TCRdb handled the public reads itself, with Q25 trimming in fastp and clone calling in MiXCR, and kept productive beta chains. One record per CDR3 amino acid sequence lists the most common genes and DNA. A total of fewer than 350,000 distinct CDR3 sequences appear in this sample, 8% to 10% of them only once. About a sixth of the sample goes to the ten largest clones. The material was PBMCs, obtained on the day of the first yellow fever vaccination. All receptors derive from a man younger than 35 who received the YFV17D yellow fever vaccine.

The sample holds a few counts of this clonotype. The chain combines TRBV6-1 with TRBJ2-6; the match to TRBD1 covers 7 bases. This CDR3 is built from 16 residues. The germline CDR1 and CDR2 sequences are MNHNS and SASEGT. V was clipped by 5 bases and J by 4 bases; unmatched bases: 8. CDR3 DNA sequence: TGTGCCAGCAGTCCCTTAACAGGGGACGGGGCCAACGTCCTGACTTTC. Amino acid sequence: CASSPLTGDGANVLTF.

This clonotype was seen more than once but under ten times. The V call is TRBV7-9, the J call TRBJ2-1; possible D gene TRBD2, 5 bases. This CDR3 comprises 15 residues. V was shortened by 5 bases and J by 1 base, with 12 bases between the two germline ends. Germline-derived CDR1 and CDR2 are SEHNR and FQNEAQ (reference sequence). The CDR3 sequence: CASSREGLSYNEQFF. The DNA for the CDR3 is TGTGCCAGCAGCAGGGAAGGACTTTCCTACAATGAGCAGTTCTTC.

V gene TRBV14 combines with J gene TRBJ2-7, with 8 bases fitting TRBD1. V was clipped by 0 bases and J by 1 base; unmatched bases: 5. In germline, CDR1 is SGHDN, CDR2 FVKESK. CDR3 size: 16 residues. The CDR3 region is CASSQDPGQESYEQYF. The DNA of the CDR3 is TGTGCCAGCAGCCAAGATCCGGGACAGGAATCCTACGAGCAGTACTTC. Combining the CDR3 with reference TRBV14 and TRBJ2-7 gives the whole variable domain EAGVTQFPSHSVIEKGQTVTLRCDPISGHDNLYWYRRVMGKEIKFLLHFVKESKQDESGMPNNRFLAERTGGTYSTLKVQPAELEDSGVYFCASSQDPGQESYEQYFGPGTRLTVT.